This TCR beta chain was found in a study of monozygotic twins with inflammatory bowel disease. Two rounds of nested PCR, of 16 and 9 cycles, were run on TCRalpha and TCRbeta cDNA. TCRdb derives one entry per CDR3 protein from the 5' RACE reads, leaving out DNA. This sample's table has about 380,000 distinct CDR3 sequences. Germline loops: CDR1 SGHVS, CDR2 FQNEAQ. The CDR3 contains 15 residues. The sample comprised blood. The source is a human donor with ulcerative colitis or Crohn's disease, or a healthy co-twin of an affected twin (not recorded which). The chain is built from TRBV7-8 and TRBJ2-1. CDR3 residues: CASSSSSFSYNEQFF.